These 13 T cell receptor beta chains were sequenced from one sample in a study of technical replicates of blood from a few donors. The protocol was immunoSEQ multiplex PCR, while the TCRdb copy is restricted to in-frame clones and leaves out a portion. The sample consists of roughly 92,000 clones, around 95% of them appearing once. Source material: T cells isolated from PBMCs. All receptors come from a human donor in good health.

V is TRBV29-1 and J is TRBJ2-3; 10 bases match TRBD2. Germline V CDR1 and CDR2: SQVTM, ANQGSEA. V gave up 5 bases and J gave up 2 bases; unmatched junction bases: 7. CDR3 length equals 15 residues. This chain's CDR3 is CSVPSTSGATDTQYF. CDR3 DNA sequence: TGCAGCGTTCCGTCAACTAGCGGGGCCACAGATACGCAGTATTTT.

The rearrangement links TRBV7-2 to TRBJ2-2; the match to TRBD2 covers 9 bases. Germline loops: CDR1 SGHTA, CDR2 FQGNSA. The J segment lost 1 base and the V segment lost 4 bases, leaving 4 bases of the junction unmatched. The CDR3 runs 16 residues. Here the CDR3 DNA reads TGTGCCAGCAGCTCTGCTAGCGGGGTGAACACCGGGGAGCTGTTTTTT. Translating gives CASSSASGVNTGELFF.

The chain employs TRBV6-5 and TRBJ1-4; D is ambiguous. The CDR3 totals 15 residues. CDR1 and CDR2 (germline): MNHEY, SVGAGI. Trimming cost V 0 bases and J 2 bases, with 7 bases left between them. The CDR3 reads CASSYSMQTNEKLFF. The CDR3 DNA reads TGTGCCAGCAGTTACTCGATGCAGACTAATGAAAAACTGTTTTTT.

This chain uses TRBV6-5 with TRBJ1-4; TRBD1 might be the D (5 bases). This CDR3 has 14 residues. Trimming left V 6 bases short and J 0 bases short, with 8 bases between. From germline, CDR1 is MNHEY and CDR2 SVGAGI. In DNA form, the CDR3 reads TGTGCCAGCAGACTCAGGGCAACTAATGAAAAACTGTTTTTT. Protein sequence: CASRLRATNEKLFF.

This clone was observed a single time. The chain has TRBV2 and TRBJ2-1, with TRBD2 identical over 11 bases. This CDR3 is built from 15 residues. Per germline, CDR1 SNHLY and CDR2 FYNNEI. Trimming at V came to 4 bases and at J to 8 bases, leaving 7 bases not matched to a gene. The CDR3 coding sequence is TGTGCCAGCAGTGGCACTAGCGGGAGTGGAGATGAGCAGTTCTTC. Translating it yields CASSGTSGSGDEQFF.

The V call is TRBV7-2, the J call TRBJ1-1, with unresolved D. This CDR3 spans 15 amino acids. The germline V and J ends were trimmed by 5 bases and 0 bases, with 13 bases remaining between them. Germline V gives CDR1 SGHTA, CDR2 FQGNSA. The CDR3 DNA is TGTGCCAGCAGCCCCGGTTCTCGTATGAACACTGAAGCTTTCTTT. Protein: CASSPGSRMNTEAFF.

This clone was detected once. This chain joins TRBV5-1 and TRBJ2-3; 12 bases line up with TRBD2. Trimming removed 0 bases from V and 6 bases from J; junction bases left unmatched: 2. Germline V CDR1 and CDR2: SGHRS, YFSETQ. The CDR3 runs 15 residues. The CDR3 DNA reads TGCGCCAGCAGCTTGGTGGGGACTAGCGGGGATACGCAGTATTTT. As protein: CASSLVGTSGDTQYF. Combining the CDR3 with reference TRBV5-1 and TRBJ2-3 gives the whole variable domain KAGVTQTPRYLIKTRGQQVTLSCSPISGHRSVSWYQQTPGQGLQFLFEYFSETQRNKGNFPGRFSGRQFSNSRSEMNVSTLELGDSALYLCASSLVGTSGDTQYFGPGTRLTVL.

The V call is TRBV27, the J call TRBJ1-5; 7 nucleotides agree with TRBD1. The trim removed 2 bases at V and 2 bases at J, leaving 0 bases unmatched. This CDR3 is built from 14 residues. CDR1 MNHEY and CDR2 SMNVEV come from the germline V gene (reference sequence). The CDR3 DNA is TGTGCCAGCAGTTTAACAGGGGGCAATCAGCCCCAGCATTTT. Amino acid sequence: CASSLTGGNQPQHF.

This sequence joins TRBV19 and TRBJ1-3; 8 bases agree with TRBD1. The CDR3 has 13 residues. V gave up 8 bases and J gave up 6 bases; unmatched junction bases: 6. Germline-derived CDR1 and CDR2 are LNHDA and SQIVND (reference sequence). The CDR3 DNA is TGTGCCAGTTCCGGGACAGGATTAAACACCATATATTTT. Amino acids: CASSGTGLNTIYF.

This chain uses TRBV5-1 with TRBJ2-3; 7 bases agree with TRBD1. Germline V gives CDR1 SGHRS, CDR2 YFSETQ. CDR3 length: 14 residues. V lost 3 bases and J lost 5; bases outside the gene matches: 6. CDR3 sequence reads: CASSYDRVQDTQYF. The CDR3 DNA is TGCGCCAGCAGCTACGACAGGGTTCAAGATACGCAGTATTTT.

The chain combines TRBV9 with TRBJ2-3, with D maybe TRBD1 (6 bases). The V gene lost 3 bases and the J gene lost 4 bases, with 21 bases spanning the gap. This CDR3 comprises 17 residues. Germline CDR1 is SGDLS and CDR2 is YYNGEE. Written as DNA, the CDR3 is TGTGCCAGCAGCGGAGATCCCCAGGGGAAGAGGGCAGATACGCAGTATTTT. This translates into CASSGDPQGKRADTQYF.

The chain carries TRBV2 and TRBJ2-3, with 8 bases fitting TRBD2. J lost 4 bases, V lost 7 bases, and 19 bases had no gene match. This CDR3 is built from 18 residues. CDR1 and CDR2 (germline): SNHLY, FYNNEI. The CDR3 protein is CASKAFFVVAGKSDTQYF. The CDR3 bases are TGTGCCAGCAAAGCATTCTTCGTTGTAGCGGGAAAGTCAGATACGCAGTATTTT.

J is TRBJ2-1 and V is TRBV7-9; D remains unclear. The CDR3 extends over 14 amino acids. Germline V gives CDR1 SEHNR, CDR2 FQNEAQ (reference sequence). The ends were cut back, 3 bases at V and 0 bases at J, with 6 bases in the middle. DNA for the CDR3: TGTGCCAGCAGCTTCGGTAGCTCCTACAATGAGCAGTTCTTC. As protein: CASSFGSSYNEQFF. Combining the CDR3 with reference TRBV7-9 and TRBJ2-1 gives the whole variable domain DTGVSQNPRHKITKRGQNVTFRCDPISEHNRLYWYRQTLGQGPEFLTYFQNEAQLEKSRLLSDRFSAERPKGSFSTLEIQRTEQGDSAMYLCASSFGSSYNEQFFGPGTRLTVL.